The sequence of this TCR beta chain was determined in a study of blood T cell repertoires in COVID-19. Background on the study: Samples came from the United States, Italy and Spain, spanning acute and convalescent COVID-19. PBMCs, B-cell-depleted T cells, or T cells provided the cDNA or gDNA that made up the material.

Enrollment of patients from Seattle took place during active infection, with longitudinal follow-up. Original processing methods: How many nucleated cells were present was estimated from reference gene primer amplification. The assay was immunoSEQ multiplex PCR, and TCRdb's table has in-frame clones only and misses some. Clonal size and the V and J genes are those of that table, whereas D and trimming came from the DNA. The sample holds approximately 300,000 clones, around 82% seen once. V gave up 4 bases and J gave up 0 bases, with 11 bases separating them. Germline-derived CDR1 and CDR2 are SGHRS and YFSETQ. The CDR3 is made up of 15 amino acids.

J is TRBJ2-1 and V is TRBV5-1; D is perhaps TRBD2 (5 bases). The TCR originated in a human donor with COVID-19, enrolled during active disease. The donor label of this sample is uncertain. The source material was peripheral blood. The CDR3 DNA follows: TGCGCCAGCAGCCCGGACTCGAGCTCCTACAATGAGCAGTTCTTC. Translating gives CASSPDSSSYNEQFF.